This TCR beta chain came from a study of cytomegalovirus exposure and HLA in healthy donors. PCR amplification relied on 60 Vbeta primers (plus 13 Jbeta primers). Profiling relied on immunoSEQ multiplex PCR, and the TCRdb table lists in-frame clones only, not all of them. The sample consists of about 110,000 clones, roughly 84% of them appearing once. Overall study findings and caveats: Productive rates of about 87% or about 30% were seen for most TCR beta V segments in an earlier analysis. As a later analysis showed, a missense DCLRE1C variant was linked to trimming of TCR beta V- and J-genes.

Concerning this clone itself: What it recognizes is unknown.

Samples came from healthy bone marrow donors. CDR3 size: 10 residues. The sequence was obtained from a man in his thirties or forties in good health and CMV-seropositive. Sequenced sample: PBMCs. The chain combines TRBV21-1 with TRBJ2-1; the table's D call TRBD2 went unverified against the DNA. TRBV21-1 is noted as a pseudogene. The CDR3 bases are TGTGCCAGTCCCCAAAAGATGCGCTTCTTC. This gives the protein CASPQKMRFF.